This T cell receptor beta chain was identified in a study of vaccination and CD4 T cells after COVID-19. Study in general: Cells were stimulated with overlapping spike peptide pools from SARS-CoV-2, HCoV-NL63, HCoV-OC43 and HCoV-229E.

The assay that was used to sequence DNA from cultured CD4+ T cells was the Oncomine TCR Beta short-read assay. Someone extracted genomic DNA from cultured CD4+ T cells. TCRdb re-derived calls from the PCR reads in MiXCR, one entry per CDR3 protein. The repertoire includes about 12,000 distinct CDR3 sequences, 50% of them detected once, and about 12% sits in the top ten. This CDR3 is built from 13 residues. Trimming removed 0 bases from V and 2 bases from J, with 4 bases in between. In germline, CDR1 is MNHEY, CDR2 SMNVEV (reference sequence). As to treatment: roughly ten-day PBMC culture with coronavirus spike peptide pools or control peptides (ViraFEST assay). This clonotype was detected a few times. The target antigen is unknown.

The specimen sequenced was CD4+ T cells from blood, cultured in vitro. The origin of this receptor is a human donor who had recovered from COVID-19. The chain is built from TRBV27 and TRBJ1-2; D is unresolved. The CDR3 sequence is CASSLSGNYGYTF. The CDR3 bases are TGTGCCAGCAGTTTATCTGGGAACTATGGCTACACCTTC.